The rows below give T cell receptor beta chains drawn from one sample of a study of CD8 T cells in ankylosing spondylitis. TCRdb re-derived calls from the 5' RACE reads in MiXCR, one entry per CDR3 protein. The repertoire holds some 290,000 distinct CDR3 sequences, with around 20% as singletons. The specimen sequenced was blood, either unsorted or a sorted T cell fraction (not recorded which). The receptors stem from a male donor with ankylosing spondylitis or in good health (not recorded which). The CDR3 runs from the conserved cysteine through the conserved F or W. D genes are given only for firm matches. Clone size is stated in some rows and not others, as once, few, many or a class when expanded.

TRBD1,TRBJ1-4,-,TRBV9,TGTGCCAGCAGCGTAGGAGGGGGCGGTGAAAAACTGTTTTTT,CASSVGGGGEKLFF
-,TRBJ1-5,few,TRBV25-1,TGTGCCAGCAGTGTGGGGCGCCAGCCCCAGCATTTT,CASSVGRQPQHF
TRBD1,TRBJ1-2,few,TRBV5-1,TGCGCCAGCACCCAGGGGCGGGACAGATACCCCTACACCTTC,CASTQGRDRYPYTF
-,TRBJ2-1,-,TRBV20-1,TGCAGTGCTAGGTGGGGCCTTAGGAATGAGCAGTTCTTC,CSARWGLRNEQFF
TRBD1,TRBJ1-5,many,TRBV29-1,TGCAGCGTCGGGACAGGGGGTGGTCAGCCCCAGCATTTT,CSVGTGGGQPQHF
-,TRBJ2-2,-,TRBV11-2,TGTGCCAGCAGTCCAGTCCCCGGGGAGCTGTTTTTT,CASSPVPGELFF
TRBD1,TRBJ2-1,few,TRBV5-1,TGCGCCAGCAGCTTTACAGGGGTTGAGCAGTTCTTC,CASSFTGVEQFF
-,TRBJ1-6,few,TRBV20-1,TGCAGTGCTAAGGGGGGTACAGATAATTCACCCCTCCACTTT,CSAKGGTDNSPLHF
TRBD1,TRBJ1-2,-,TRBV20-1,TGCAGTGCTAGAAATTACAGGGGGAACTATGGCTACACCTTC,CSARNYRGNYGYTF
-,TRBJ2-2,few,TRBV3-1,TGTGCCAGCAGCCAAGGACGGGTTTACACCGGGGAGCTGTTTTTT,CASSQGRVYTGELFF
TRBD1,TRBJ1-1,many,TRBV20-1,TGCAGTGCATGGACAGGGATAAACACTGAAGCTTTCTTT,CSAWTGINTEAFF
-,TRBJ1-1,few,TRBV2,TGTGCCAGCAGTGTCGGTTTATGGAACACTGAAGCTTTCTTT,CASSVGLWNTEAFF
-,TRBJ2-2,few,TRBV11-2,TGTGCCAGCAGCCCAGGGGTAGGAGGGGAGCTGTTTTTT,CASSPGVGGELFF
TRBD1,TRBJ2-1,-,TRBV2,TGTGCCAGCAGTAAACCGGGACAGGGGAGATACAATGAGCAGTTCTTC,CASSKPGQGRYNEQFF
TRBD1,TRBJ1-2,few,TRBV27,TGTGCCAGCAGTTTTGGACAGGGGGCCGGGGACTATGGCTACACCTTC,CASSFGQGAGDYGYTF
TRBD1,TRBJ2-3,once,TRBV5-6,TGTACCAGCAGCGAAAGAGGGGGCACCACAGATACGCAGTATTTT,CTSSERGGTTDTQYF
TRBD1,TRBJ2-1,few,TRBV5-1,TGCGCCAGCAGCTTGGGAAGGGGGCGGAACAATGAGCAGTTCTTC,CASSLGRGRNNEQFF
TRBD1,TRBJ1-2,few,TRBV29-1,TGCAGCTCCCGGGACAGGGCCTATGGCTACACCTTC,CSSRDRAYGYTF